Below, one T cell receptor beta chain is given with its context. The record originates from a study of neoadjuvant anti-PD-1 for oral cavity cancer. Study-wide background: Before surgery, most patients got three to four biweekly 3 mg/kg nivolumab doses.

Time point specified: after neoadjuvant nivolumab, at surgical resection. These newly diagnosed stage II-IVA oral cavity squamous cell carcinoma patients had no prior systemic or radiation treatment. Germline lookup yields CDR1 SGHRS and CDR2 YFSETQ. J lost 5 bases, V lost 6 bases, and 5 bases had no gene match. CDR3 size: 14 residues. Assay used: immunoSEQ multiplex PCR; TCRdb lists only in-frame clones, some missing. This table holds more than 9,500 clones, 60% to 85% found once. The rearrangement joins TRBV5-1 to TRBJ2-5, with 12 nucleotides matching TRBD2. The source material was PBMCs, sampled after nivolumab (anti-PD-1) treatment. The TCR originated in a person between 35 and 79 years old with oral cavity squamous cell carcinoma. DNA for the CDR3: TGCGCCAGCACTAGCGGGAGGGCCTTGGAGACCCAGTACTTC. Residues: CASTSGRALETQYF. The whole variable domain, remainder taken from reference TRBV5-1 and TRBJ2-5, is KAGVTQTPRYLIKTRGQQVTLSCSPISGHRSVSWYQQTPGQGLQFLFEYFSETQRNKGNFPGRFSGRQFSNSRSEMNVSTLELGDSALYLCASTSGRALETQYFGPGTRLLVL.